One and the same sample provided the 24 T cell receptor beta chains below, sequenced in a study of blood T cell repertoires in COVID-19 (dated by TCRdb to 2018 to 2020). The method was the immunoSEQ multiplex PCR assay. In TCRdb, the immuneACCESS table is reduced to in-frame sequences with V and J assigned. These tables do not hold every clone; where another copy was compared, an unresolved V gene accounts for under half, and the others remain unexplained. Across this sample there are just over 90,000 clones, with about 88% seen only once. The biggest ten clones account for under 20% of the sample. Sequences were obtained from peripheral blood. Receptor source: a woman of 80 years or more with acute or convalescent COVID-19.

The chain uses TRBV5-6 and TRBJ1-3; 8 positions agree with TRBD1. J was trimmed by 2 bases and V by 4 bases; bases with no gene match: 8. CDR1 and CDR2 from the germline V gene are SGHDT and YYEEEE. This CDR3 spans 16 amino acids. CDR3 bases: TGTGCCAGCAGCCAAGTCGAGGACAGGGCTGGAAACACCATATATTTT. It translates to CASSQVEDRAGNTIYF.

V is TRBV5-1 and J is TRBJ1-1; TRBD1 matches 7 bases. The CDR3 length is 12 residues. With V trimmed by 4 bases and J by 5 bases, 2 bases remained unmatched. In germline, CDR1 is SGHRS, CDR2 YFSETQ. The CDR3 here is CASSRQGTEAFF. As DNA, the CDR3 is TGCGCCAGCAGCCGACAGGGTACTGAAGCTTTCTTT.

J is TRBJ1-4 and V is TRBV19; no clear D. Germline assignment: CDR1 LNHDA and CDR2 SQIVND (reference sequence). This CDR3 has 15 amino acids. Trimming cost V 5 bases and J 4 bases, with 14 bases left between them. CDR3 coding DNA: TGTGCCAGTAGTGCGCGGGAGCGGAATAATGAAAAACTGTTTTTT. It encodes CASSARERNNEKLFF.

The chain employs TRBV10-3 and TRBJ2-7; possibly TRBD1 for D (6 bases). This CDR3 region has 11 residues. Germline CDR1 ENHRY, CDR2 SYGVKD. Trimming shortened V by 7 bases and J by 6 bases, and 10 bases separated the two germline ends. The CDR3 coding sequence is TGTGCCATCAACACAGGGCGCGAGCAGTACTTC. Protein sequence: CAINTGREQYF.

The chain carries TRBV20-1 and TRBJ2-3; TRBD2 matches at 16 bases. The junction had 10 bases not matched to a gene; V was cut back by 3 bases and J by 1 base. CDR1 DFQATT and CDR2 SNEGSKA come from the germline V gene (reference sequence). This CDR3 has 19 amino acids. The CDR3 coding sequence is TGCAGTGCTAGTCCCCGGGGGACTAGCGGGGGGGTCGGCACAGATACGCAGTATTTT. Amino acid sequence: CSASPRGTSGGVGTDTQYF.

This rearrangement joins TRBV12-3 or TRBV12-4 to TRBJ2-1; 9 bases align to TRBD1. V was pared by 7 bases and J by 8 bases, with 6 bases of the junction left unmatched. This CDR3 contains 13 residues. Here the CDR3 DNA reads TGTGCCAGCACCCGGGACAGGGTCGATGAGCAGTTCTTC. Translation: CASTRDRVDEQFF.

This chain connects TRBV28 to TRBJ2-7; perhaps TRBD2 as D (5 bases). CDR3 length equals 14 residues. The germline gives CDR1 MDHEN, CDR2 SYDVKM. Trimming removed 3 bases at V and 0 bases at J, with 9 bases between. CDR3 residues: CASSLYGVSYEQYF. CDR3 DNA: TGTGCCAGCAGTTTGTACGGGGTCTCCTACGAGCAGTACTTC.

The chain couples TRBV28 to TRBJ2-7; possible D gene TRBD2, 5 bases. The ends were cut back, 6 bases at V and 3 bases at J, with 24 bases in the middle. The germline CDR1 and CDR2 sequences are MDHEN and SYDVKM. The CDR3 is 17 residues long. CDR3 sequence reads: CASSLPPEGIEGYEQYF. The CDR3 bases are TGTGCCAGCAGCCTTCCGCCTGAGGGCATAGAGGGCTACGAGCAGTACTTC.

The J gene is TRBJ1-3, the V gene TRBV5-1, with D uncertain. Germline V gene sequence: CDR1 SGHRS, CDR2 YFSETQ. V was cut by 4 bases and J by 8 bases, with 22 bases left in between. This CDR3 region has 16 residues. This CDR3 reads CASSPRGSPGRDTIYF. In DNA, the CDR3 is TGCGCCAGCAGCCCCAGAGGGAGTCCCGGGCGGGACACCATATATTTT.

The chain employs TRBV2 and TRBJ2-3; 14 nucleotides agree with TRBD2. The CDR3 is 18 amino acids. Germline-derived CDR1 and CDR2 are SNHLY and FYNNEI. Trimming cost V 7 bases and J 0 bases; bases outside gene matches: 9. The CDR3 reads CASTGLAGGPSSTDTQYF. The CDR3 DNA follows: TGTGCCAGCACCGGACTAGCGGGGGGACCCTCTAGCACAGATACGCAGTATTTT.

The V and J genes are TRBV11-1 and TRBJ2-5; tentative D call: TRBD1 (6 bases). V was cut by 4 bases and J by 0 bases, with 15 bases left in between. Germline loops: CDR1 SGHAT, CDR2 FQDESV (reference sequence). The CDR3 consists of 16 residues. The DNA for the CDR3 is TGTGCCAGCAGCTCCCTGGACAGCAGGGACCAAGAGACCCAGTACTTC. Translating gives CASSSLDSRDQETQYF.

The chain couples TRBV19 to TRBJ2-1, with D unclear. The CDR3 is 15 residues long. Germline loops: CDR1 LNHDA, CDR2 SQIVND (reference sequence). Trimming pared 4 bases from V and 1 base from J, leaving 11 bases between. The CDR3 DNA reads TGTGCCAGTAGTAATATGCCAGGTTCCTACAATGAGCAGTTCTTC. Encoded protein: CASSNMPGSYNEQFF.

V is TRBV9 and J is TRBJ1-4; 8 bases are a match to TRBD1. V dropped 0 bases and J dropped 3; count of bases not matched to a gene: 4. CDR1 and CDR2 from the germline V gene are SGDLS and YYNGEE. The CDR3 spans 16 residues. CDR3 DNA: TGTGCCAGCAGCGTAGGAAGACAGGGGCCTAATGAAAAACTGTTTTTT. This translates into CASSVGRQGPNEKLFF.

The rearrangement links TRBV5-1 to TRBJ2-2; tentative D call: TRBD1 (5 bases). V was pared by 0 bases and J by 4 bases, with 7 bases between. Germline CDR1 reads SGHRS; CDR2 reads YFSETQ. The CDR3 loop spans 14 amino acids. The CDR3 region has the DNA TGCGCCAGCAGCTTGGAAGGGGTCACCGGGGAGCTGTTTTTT. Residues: CASSLEGVTGELFF.

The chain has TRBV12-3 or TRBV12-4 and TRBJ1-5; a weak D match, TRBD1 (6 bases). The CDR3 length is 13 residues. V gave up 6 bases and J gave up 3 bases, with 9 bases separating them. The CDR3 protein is CASSGQPNQPQHF. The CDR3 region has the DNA TGTGCCAGCAGCGGACAGCCCAATCAGCCCCAGCATTTT.

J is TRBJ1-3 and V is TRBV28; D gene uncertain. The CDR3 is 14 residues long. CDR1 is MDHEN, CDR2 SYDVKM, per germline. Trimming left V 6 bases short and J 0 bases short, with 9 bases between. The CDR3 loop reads CASRFRFSGNTIYF. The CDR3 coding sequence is TGTGCCAGCAGGTTCAGGTTCTCTGGAAACACCATATATTTT.

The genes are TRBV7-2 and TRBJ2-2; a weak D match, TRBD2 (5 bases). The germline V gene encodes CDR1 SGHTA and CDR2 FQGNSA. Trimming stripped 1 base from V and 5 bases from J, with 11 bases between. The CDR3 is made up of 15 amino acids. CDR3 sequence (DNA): TGTGCCAGCAGCTTAGTTGCAGGCGGGACCGGGGAGCTGTTTTTT. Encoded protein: CASSLVAGGTGELFF.

CDR3 residues: CSVRGVGGSEQYF. In nucleotides, the CDR3 is TGCAGCGTTCGGGGGGTTGGAGGCAGTGAGCAGTACTTC. The rearrangement uses TRBV29-1 and TRBJ2-7, with TRBD2 matching over 7 bases. The germline CDR1 and CDR2 sequences are SQVTM and ANQGSEA. There are 13 residues in the CDR3. Trimming cost V 5 bases and J 7 bases; bases outside gene matches: 11.

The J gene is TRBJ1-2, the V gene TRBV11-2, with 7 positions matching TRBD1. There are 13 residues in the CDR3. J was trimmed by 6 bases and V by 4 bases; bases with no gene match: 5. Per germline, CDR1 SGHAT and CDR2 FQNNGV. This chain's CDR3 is CASSSRTGHGYTF. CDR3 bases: TGTGCCAGCAGCTCTAGGACAGGACATGGCTACACCTTC.

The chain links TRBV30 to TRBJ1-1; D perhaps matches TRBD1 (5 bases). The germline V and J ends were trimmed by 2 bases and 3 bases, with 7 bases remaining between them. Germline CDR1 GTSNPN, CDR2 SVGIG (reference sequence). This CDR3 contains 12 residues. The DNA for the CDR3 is TGTGCCTGGAGTTGGGGGGACACTGAAGCTTTCTTT. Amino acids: CAWSWGDTEAFF.

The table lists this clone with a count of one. The CDR3 region has the DNA TGCGCCAGCAGCTTCGGACTAGCTACTGAGACCCAGTACTTC. It yields the protein CASSFGLATETQYF. V and J are TRBV5-1 and TRBJ2-5, with TRBD2 matching 8 bases. Germline V CDR1 and CDR2: SGHRS, YFSETQ. The CDR3 spans 14 residues. After removal of 2 bases from V and 5 bases from J, the junction contained 5 bases not matched to a gene. Based on the CDR3 plus reference TRBV5-1 and TRBJ2-5, the full variable domain is KAGVTQTPRYLIKTRGQQVTLSCSPISGHRSVSWYQQTPGQGLQFLFEYFSETQRNKGNFPGRFSGRQFSNSRSEMNVSTLELGDSALYLCASSFGLATETQYFGPGTRLLVL.

CDR3 bases: TGTGCCAGCAGTGTACCGACAGGGATCCAAGAGACCCAGTACTTC. Its translation is CASSVPTGIQETQYF. The J gene is TRBJ2-5, the V gene TRBV2; TRBD1 aligns across 7 bases. The germline gives CDR1 SNHLY, CDR2 FYNNEI. This CDR3 is 15 amino acids long. V shed 4 bases and J 1 base; nucleotides not matched to a gene: 6.

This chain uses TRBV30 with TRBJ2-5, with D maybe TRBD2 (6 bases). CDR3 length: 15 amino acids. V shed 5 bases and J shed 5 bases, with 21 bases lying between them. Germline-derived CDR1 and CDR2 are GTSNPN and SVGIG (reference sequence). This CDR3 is CAWGTFGLSGETQYF. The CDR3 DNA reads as TGTGCCTGGGGTACGTTCGGACTATCTGGGGAGACCCAGTACTTC.

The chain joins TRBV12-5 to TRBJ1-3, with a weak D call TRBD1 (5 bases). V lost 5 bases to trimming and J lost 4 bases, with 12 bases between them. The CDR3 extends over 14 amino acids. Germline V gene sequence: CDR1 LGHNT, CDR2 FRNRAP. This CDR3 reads CASGPSGSGNTIYF. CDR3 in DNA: TGTGCTAGTGGTCCCTCAGGGTCAGGAAACACCATATATTTT.